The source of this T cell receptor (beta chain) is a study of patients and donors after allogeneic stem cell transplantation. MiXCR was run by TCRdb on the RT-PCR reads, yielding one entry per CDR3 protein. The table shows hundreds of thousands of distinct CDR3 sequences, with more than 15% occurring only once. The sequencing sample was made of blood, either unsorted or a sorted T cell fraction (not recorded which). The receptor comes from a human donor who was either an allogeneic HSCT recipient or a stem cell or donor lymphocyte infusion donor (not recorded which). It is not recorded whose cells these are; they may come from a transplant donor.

CDR3 nucleotides: TGTGCCAGCAACGTGGGGAGGGGGACCCAGTACTTC. It encodes CASNVGRGTQYF. The chain combines TRBV6-1 with TRBJ2-5; 7 positions match TRBD2. Per the germline V gene, CDR1 is MNHNS and CDR2 is SASEGT. Trimming at V came to 7 bases and at J to 7 bases, leaving 6 bases not matched to a gene. The length of the CDR3 is 12 residues.